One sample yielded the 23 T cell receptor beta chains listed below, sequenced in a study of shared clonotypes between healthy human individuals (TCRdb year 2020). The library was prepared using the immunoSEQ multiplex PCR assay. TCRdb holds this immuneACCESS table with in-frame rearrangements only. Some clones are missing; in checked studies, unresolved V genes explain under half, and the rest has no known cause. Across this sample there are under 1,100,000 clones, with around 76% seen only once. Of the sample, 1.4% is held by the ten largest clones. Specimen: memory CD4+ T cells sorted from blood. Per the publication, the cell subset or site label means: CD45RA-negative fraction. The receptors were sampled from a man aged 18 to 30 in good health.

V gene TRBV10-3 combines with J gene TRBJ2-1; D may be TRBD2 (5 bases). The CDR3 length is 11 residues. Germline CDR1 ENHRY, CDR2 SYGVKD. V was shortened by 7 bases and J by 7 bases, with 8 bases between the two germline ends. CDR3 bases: TGTGCCATCACCGAGGGAAATGAGCAGTTCTTC. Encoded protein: CAITEGNEQFF.

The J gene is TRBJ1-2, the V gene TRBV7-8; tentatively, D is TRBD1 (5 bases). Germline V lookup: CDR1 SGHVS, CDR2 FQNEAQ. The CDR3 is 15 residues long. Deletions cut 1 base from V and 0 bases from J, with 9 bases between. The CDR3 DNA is TGTGCCAGCAGCTTAGTCCCAGGGACTAACTATGGCTACACCTTC. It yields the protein CASSLVPGTNYGYTF. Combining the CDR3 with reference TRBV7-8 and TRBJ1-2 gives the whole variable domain GAGVSQSPRYKVAKRGQDVALRCDPISGHVSLFWYQQALGQGPEFLTYFQNEAQLDKSGLPSDRFFAERPEGSVSTLKIQRTQQEDSAVYLCASSLVPGTNYGYTFGSGTRLTVV.

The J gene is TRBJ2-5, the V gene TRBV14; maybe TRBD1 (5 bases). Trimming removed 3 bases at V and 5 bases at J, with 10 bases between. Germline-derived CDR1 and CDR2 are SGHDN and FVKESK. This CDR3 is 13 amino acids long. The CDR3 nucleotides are TGTGCCAGCAGCCAGATGGGGCGGGAGACCCAGTACTTC. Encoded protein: CASSQMGRETQYF.

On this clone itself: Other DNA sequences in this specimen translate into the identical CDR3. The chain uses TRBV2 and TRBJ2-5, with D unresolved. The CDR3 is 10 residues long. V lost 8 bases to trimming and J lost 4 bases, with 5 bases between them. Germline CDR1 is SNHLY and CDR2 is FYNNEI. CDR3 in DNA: TGTGCCAGCGGATTAGAGACCCAGTACTTC. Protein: CASGLETQYF.

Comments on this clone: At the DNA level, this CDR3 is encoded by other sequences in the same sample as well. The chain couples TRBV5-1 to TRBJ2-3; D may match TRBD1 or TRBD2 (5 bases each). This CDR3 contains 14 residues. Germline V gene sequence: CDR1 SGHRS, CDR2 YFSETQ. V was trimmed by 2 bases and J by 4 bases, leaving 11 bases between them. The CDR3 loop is CASSLGGTADTQYF. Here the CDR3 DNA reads TGCGCCAGCAGCTTAGGTGGGACGGCAGATACGCAGTATTTT.

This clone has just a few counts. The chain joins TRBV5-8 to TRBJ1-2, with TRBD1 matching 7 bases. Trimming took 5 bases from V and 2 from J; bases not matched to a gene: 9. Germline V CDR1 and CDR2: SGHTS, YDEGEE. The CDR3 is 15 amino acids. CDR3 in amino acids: CASRQGTSSNYGYTF. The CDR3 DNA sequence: TGTGCCAGCAGACAGGGGACCAGTAGCAACTATGGCTACACCTTC.

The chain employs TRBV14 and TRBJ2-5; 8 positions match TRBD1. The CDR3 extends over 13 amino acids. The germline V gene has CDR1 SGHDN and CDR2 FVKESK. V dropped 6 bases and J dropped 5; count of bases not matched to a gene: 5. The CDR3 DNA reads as TGTGCCAGCAGTGGGGACAGGAGGGAGACCCAGTACTTC. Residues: CASSGDRRETQYF.

CDR3 amino acids: CAISETGGGDTQYF. The CDR3 nucleotides read TGTGCCATCAGTGAAACGGGGGGAGGGGATACGCAGTATTTT. V and J are TRBV10-3 and TRBJ2-3; 7 bases match TRBD2. This CDR3 spans 14 amino acids. With 3 bases clipped from V and 6 bases from J, the junction kept 6 bases outside the gene matches. Germline CDR1 reads ENHRY; CDR2 reads SYGVKD.

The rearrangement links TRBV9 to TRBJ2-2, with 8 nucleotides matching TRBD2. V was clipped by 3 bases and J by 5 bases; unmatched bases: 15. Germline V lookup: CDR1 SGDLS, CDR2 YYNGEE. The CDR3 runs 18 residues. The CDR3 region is CASSALKGASGLTGELFF. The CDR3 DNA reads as TGTGCCAGCAGCGCCCTAAAAGGGGCTAGCGGGCTTACCGGGGAGCTGTTTTTT.

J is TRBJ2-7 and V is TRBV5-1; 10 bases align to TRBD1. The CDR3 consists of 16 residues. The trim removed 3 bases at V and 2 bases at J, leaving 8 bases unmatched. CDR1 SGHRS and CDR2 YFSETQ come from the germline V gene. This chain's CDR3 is CASSSNPGTGAYEQYF. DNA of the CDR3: TGCGCCAGCAGCTCTAACCCCGGGACAGGGGCCTACGAGCAGTACTTC.

CDR3 DNA: TGTGCCAGCAGTTCCCCTTTAACAGGGCTCGAGCAGTACTTC. This codes for CASSSPLTGLEQYF. The chain employs TRBV27 and TRBJ2-7, with a possible D match to TRBD1 (6 bases). CDR3 length: 14 amino acids. Germline CDR1 reads MNHEY; CDR2 reads SMNVEV (reference sequence). The ends were cut back, 4 bases at V and 6 bases at J, with 16 bases in the middle.

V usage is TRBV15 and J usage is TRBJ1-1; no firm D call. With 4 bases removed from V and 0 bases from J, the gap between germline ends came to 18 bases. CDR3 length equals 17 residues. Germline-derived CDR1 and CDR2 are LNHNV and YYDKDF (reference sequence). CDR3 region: CATSTLKNPGLNTEAFF. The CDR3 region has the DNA TGTGCCACCAGCACTCTAAAGAACCCAGGATTGAACACTGAAGCTTTCTTT.

CDR3 sequence (DNA): TGTGCCAGCACTGTCGCCCAAGGGACAAGGCCCTACTATGGCTACACCTTC. Residues: CASTVAQGTRPYYGYTF. The rearrangement joins TRBV28 to TRBJ1-2; D might be TRBD1 (6 bases). CDR1 and CDR2 from the germline V gene are MDHEN and SYDVKM. The V gene lost 7 bases and the J gene lost 3 bases, with 24 bases spanning the gap. The CDR3 loop spans 17 amino acids.

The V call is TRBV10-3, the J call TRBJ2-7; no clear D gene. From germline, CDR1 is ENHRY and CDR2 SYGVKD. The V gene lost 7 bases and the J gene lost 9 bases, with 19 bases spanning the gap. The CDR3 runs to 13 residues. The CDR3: CAITDQSRWLQYF. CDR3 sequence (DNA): TGTGCCATCACTGATCAGTCCCGCTGGTTGCAGTACTTC.

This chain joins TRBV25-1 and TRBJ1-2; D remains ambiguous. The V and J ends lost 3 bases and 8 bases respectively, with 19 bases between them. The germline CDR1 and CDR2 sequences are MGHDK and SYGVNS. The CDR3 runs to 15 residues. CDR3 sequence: CASSDGLSLLGGYTF. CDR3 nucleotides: TGTGCCAGCAGTGACGGGCTTTCGTTACTGGGCGGCTACACCTTC.

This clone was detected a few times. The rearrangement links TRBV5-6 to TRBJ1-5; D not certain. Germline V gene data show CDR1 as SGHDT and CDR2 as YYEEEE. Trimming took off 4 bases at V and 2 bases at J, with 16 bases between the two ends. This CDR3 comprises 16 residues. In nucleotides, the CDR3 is TGTGCCAGCAGCCCGGGCCGAGGAGGTGGCAATCAGCCCCAGCATTTT. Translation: CASSPGRGGGNQPQHF.

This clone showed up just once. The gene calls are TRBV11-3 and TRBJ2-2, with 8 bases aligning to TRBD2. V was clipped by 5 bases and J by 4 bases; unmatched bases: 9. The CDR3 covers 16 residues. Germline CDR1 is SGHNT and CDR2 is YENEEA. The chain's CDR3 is CASSLGVAGSTGELFF. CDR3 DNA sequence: TGTGCCAGCAGCCTGGGGGTAGCGGGGAGCACCGGGGAGCTGTTTTTT.

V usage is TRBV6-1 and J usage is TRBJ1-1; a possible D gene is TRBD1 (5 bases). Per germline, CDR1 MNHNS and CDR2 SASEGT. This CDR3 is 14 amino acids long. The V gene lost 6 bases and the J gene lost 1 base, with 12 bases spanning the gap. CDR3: CASSLGHSNTEAFF. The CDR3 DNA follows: TGTGCCAGCAGCCTAGGACACTCGAACACTGAAGCTTTCTTT.

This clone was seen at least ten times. The CDR3 loop reads CASSSGSLAGGEQYF. The DNA for the CDR3 is TGTGCCAGCAGCTCTGGGTCACTAGCGGGCGGTGAGCAGTACTTC. The chain links TRBV7-2 to TRBJ2-7, with 9 bases matching TRBD2. Per germline, CDR1 SGHTA and CDR2 FQGNSA. The CDR3 extends over 15 amino acids. The V segment lost 4 bases and the J segment 7 bases; nucleotides outside the gene matches: 11.

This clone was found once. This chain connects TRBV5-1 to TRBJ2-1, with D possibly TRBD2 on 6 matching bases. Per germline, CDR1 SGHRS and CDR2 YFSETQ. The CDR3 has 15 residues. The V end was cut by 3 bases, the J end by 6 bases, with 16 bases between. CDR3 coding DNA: TGCGCCAGCAGCTCCCGGGACCCAGCGGGCAATGAGCAGTTCTTC. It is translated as CASSSRDPAGNEQFF.

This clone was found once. The CDR3 DNA reads TGTGCCAGCAGGCATGACAGTGGTCAAATCACCCACAGGGAGACCCAGTACTTC. Its translation: CASRHDSGQITHRETQYF. The J gene is TRBJ2-5, the V gene TRBV28; D may be TRBD1 (5 bases). The CDR3 is 18 amino acids. The V end lost 6 bases, the J end lost 5 bases, and 28 bases lay between the germline ends. Germline V lookup: CDR1 MDHEN, CDR2 SYDVKM.

The DNA for the CDR3 is TGTGCCAGCAGCAAAGGGGACAGGGGTGCAGAGACCCAGTACTTC. It translates to CASSKGDRGAETQYF. The chain uses TRBV5-4 and TRBJ2-5, with 10 bases lining up with TRBD1. From germline, CDR1 is SGHNT and CDR2 YYREEE (reference sequence). The CDR3 is made up of 15 amino acids. Germline trimming cut 4 bases from V and 4 bases from J; bases unmatched to any gene: 7.

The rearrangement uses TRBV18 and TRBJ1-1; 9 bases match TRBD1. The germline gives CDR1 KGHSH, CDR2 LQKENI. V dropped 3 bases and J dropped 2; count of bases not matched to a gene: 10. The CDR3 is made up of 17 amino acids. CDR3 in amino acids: CASSPIDRGGDNTEAFF. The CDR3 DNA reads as TGTGCCAGCTCACCTATCGACAGGGGGGGAGATAACACTGAAGCTTTCTTT.